This TCR beta chain was recorded in a study of T cells after yellow fever vaccination. Study information: Some fractions had low cell numbers, and these were prepared with SMART-Seq v4 Ultra Low Input.

Notes on the study in general: CD4 and CD8 compartments shared a small share of clonotypes, likely from convergent recombination.

V was trimmed by 4 bases and J by 4 bases, leaving 12 bases between them. CDR1 is SGHRS and CDR2 is YFSETQ in the germline V gene. The CDR3 runs 15 residues. Notes on this clonotype: Its antigen is not identified.

TCRdb ran MiXCR on the 5' RACE reads and lists one entry per CDR3 protein. The data hold more than 300,000 distinct CDR3 sequences, with approximately 4.3% observed a single time. This sequence originates from a man aged 18 to 29 who received the YFV17D yellow fever vaccine. Sequences were derived from PBMCs, sampled 15 days after the yellow fever booster vaccination. The chain is built from TRBV5-1 and TRBJ2-6, with a possible D match to TRBD1 (6 bases). This CDR3 is CASSATGLGANVLTF. The CDR3 DNA sequence: TGCGCCAGCAGCGCGACAGGTTTAGGGGCCAACGTCCTGACTTTC.